The 20 T cell receptor beta chains given below trace back to one sample, sequenced in a study of blood T cell repertoires in COVID-19. Method: immunoSEQ multiplex PCR; TCRdb's copy keeps in-frame clones and lacks some. The profile shows roughly 340,000 clones, 80% to 90% of them singletons. The sample taken for sequencing was PBMCs or T cells enriched from blood (not recorded which). These receptors were taken from a man aged 35 to 55 in a cohort exposed to, infected with or recovered from COVID-19 (not recorded which).

This chain joins TRBV4-1 and TRBJ1-2; D possibly corresponds to TRBD1 (5 bases). CDR3 size: 15 residues. The V end was cut by 0 bases, the J end by 3 bases, with 11 bases between. The V gene's germline CDR1 is MGHRA and CDR2 YSYEKL. CDR3 DNA sequence: TGCGCCAGCAGCCAAGACTCAGGGAACTACTATGGCTACACCTTC. Translated, it gives CASSQDSGNYYGYTF.

This chain connects TRBV24-1 to TRBJ2-5, with TRBD1 matching 9 bases. Unmatched junction bases numbered 10, after V lost 5 bases and J lost 4 bases. This CDR3 contains 16 residues. Germline V CDR1 and CDR2: KGHDR, SFDVKD. The CDR3 nucleotides read TGTGCCACCAGTGTCACAGGGGGCAAGTTCGGAGAGACCCAGTACTTC. Encoded protein: CATSVTGGKFGETQYF.

This clone came up once. This rearrangement joins TRBV5-1 to TRBJ2-1; TRBD2 agrees at 8 bases. CDR1 is SGHRS, CDR2 YFSETQ, per germline. The CDR3 has 15 residues. With V trimmed by 4 bases and J by 5 bases, 8 bases remained unmatched. The CDR3 reads CASSPTAGANNEQFF. As DNA, the CDR3 is TGCGCCAGCAGCCCCACAGCGGGAGCAAACAATGAGCAGTTCTTC.

V is TRBV19 and J is TRBJ2-3; TRBD2 might be the D (5 bases). Between the trimmed V and J ends, which lost 5 bases and 5 bases, there was a span of 11 bases. This CDR3 has 13 amino acids. Germline-derived CDR1 and CDR2 are LNHDA and SQIVND (reference sequence). The CDR3 DNA sequence: TGTGCCAGTAGTTCCAACGGGATAGATACGCAGTATTTT. It is translated as CASSSNGIDTQYF.

This chain connects TRBV5-1 to TRBJ2-2; D is perhaps TRBD2 (6 bases). Germline CDR1 SGHRS, CDR2 YFSETQ. V was shortened by 2 bases and J by 8 bases, with 10 bases between the two germline ends. The CDR3 loop spans 13 amino acids. The DNA of the CDR3 is TGCGCCAGCAGCTTTGGCGGGAAGGGGGAGCTGTTTTTT. Protein sequence: CASSFGGKGELFF.

The rearrangement joins TRBV6-1 to TRBJ2-1; 11 nucleotides line up with TRBD2. This CDR3 spans 16 amino acids. V lost 4 bases and J lost 4; bases outside the gene matches: 6. Germline V gene data show CDR1 as MNHNS and CDR2 as SASEGT. The CDR3 nucleotides read TGTGCCAGCAGTGTCACGTTAGCGGGAGGGTACAATGAGCAGTTCTTC. This gives the protein CASSVTLAGGYNEQFF.

The V gene is TRBV7-9, the J gene TRBJ1-1, with D hard to call. This CDR3 comprises 14 residues. CDR1 and CDR2 from the germline V gene are SEHNR and FQNEAQ (reference sequence). Trimming shortened V by 5 bases and J by 1 base, and 11 bases separated the two germline ends. The CDR3 loop reads CASSPGYTNTEAFF. The CDR3 region has the DNA TGTGCCAGCAGCCCAGGCTACACGAACACTGAAGCTTTCTTT.

This clone was observed a single time. The CDR3 spells CASTTTGGQCFF. The CDR3 coding sequence is TGTGCCAGCACAACGACCGGGGGTCAGTGTTTTTTT. The rearrangement joins TRBV28 to TRBJ1-4, with D maybe TRBD1 (5 bases). Germline V lookup: CDR1 MDHEN, CDR2 SYDVKM. There are 12 residues in the CDR3. The V end lost 7 bases, the J end lost 17 bases, and 20 bases lay between the germline ends.

The V and J genes are TRBV28 and TRBJ2-3; TRBD1 might be the D (5 bases). This CDR3 contains 11 residues. Trimming pared 3 bases from V and 14 bases from J, leaving 12 bases between. Germline V gives CDR1 MDHEN, CDR2 SYDVKM. Here the CDR3 reads CASSLGLQSYF. The CDR3 DNA follows: TGTGCCAGCAGTTTGGGGCTGCAGTCGTATTTT.

V is TRBV3-1 (or the pseudogene TRBV3-2) and J is TRBJ1-4, with D possibly being TRBD1 (6 bases). The V gene's germline CDR1 is LGHDT and CDR2 YNNKEL (reference sequence). V lost 2 bases, J lost 6 bases, and 13 bases lay in between. The CDR3 is 15 amino acids. The DNA for the CDR3 is TGTGCCAGCAGCCAAACGGGCAGGGGCGATGAAAAACTGTTTTTT. It yields the protein CASSQTGRGDEKLFF.

This chain connects TRBV3-1 (or the pseudogene TRBV3-2) to TRBJ2-2, with D perhaps TRBD1 (6 bases). Germline V gene sequence: CDR1 LGHDT, CDR2 YNNKEL (reference sequence). The CDR3 spans 15 residues. Trimming cost V 1 base and J 6 bases, with 12 bases left between them. CDR3 protein: CASSQGLTGSGELFF. In DNA form, the CDR3 reads TGTGCCAGCAGCCAAGGCCTTACAGGGTCCGGGGAGCTGTTTTTT.

In regard to this clone: Other nucleotide sequences in the sample specify the same CDR3. The CDR3 DNA sequence: TGTGCCTGGAGTGTAAGGGGACAGCCCCAGCATTTT. Amino acid sequence: CAWSVRGQPQHF. The V and J genes are TRBV30 and TRBJ1-5; TRBD1 might be the D (5 bases). CDR1 GTSNPN and CDR2 SVGIG come from the germline V gene (reference sequence). V was pared by 0 bases and J by 7 bases, with 7 bases between. The CDR3 has 12 amino acids. The full variable domain, rest sourced from reference TRBV30 and TRBJ1-5, is SQTIHQWPATLVQPVGSPLSLECTVEGTSNPNLYWYRQAAGRGLQLLFYSVGIGQISSEVPQNLSASRPQDRQFILSSKKLLLSDSGFYLCAWSVRGQPQHFGDGTRLSIL.

This clone was found a few times. The chain combines TRBV19 with TRBJ2-1; D perhaps matches TRBD2 (5 bases). V was clipped by 4 bases and J by 0 bases, with 10 bases between them. The CDR3 spans 15 residues. Germline V CDR1 and CDR2: LNHDA, SQIVND (reference sequence). CDR3 loop: CASSKWESSYNEQFF. The DNA of the CDR3 is TGTGCCAGTAGTAAGTGGGAGAGCTCCTACAATGAGCAGTTCTTC.

This clone came up a few times. The rearrangement uses TRBV5-4 and TRBJ2-5, with TRBD1 identical over 7 bases. CDR1 is SGHNT, CDR2 YYREEE, per germline (reference sequence). CDR3 length: 15 amino acids. The V gene end was trimmed by 4 bases and the J gene end by 5 bases; junction bases not matched to a gene: 11. CDR3 sequence reads: CASSLRSGTDETQYF. The CDR3, as DNA: TGTGCCAGCAGCCTACGGTCCGGGACAGACGAGACCCAGTACTTC.

V usage is TRBV27 and J usage is TRBJ1-5; 10 bases are shared with TRBD1. The CDR3 runs to 16 residues. CDR1 and CDR2 (germline): MNHEY, SMNVEV (reference sequence). With V trimmed by 4 bases and J by 4 bases, 7 bases remained unmatched. The CDR3: CASSSRDRGPNQPQHF. CDR3 in DNA: TGTGCCAGCAGTTCCCGGGACAGGGGCCCGAATCAGCCCCAGCATTTT.

Of note for this clone: This same CDR3 is encoded by further DNA sequences in the sample. The chain carries TRBV7-9 and TRBJ1-4; 7 positions agree with TRBD1. This CDR3 spans 14 amino acids. The germline V gene has CDR1 SEHNR and CDR2 FQNEAQ (reference sequence). V lost 5 bases to trimming and J lost 4 bases; unmatched junction nucleotides: 4. CDR3 protein: CASSLQGLNEKLFF. The CDR3 DNA reads as TGTGCCAGCAGCCTACAGGGGCTTAATGAAAAACTGTTTTTT.

This chain uses TRBV10-3 with TRBJ1-6; unclear D gene. The CDR3 is made up of 14 amino acids. Looked up from germline, CDR1 is ENHRY and CDR2 is SYGVKD. V was pared by 6 bases and J by 6 bases, with 12 bases between. The CDR3 reads CAIRVDTFNSPLHF. The CDR3, as DNA: TGTGCCATCAGGGTAGACACCTTTAATTCACCCCTCCACTTT.

CDR3 region: CASSLASGGADTQYF. The CDR3 DNA follows: TGTGCCAGCAGCTTAGCTAGCGGGGGTGCAGATACGCAGTATTTT. The V and J genes are TRBV7-8 and TRBJ2-3; 9 bases agree with TRBD2. The V gene's germline CDR1 is SGHVS and CDR2 FQNEAQ. The CDR3 is 15 amino acids. Trimming took 0 bases from V and 4 from J; bases not matched to a gene: 2.

The chain links TRBV2 to TRBJ2-3; TRBD2 aligns across 7 bases. The germline CDR1 and CDR2 sequences are SNHLY and FYNNEI. The CDR3 consists of 17 residues. Trimming at V came to 3 bases and at J to 0 bases, leaving 9 bases not matched to a gene. In nucleotides, the CDR3 is TGTGCCAGCAGTGAGGCTAGCGGAACCTCTAGCACAGATACGCAGTATTTT. It translates to CASSEASGTSSTDTQYF.

This chain links TRBV11-1 with TRBJ2-7; possible D gene TRBD1, 7 bases. Trimming removed 5 bases from V and 6 bases from J, with 8 bases in between. This CDR3 comprises 11 residues. Germline CDR1 and CDR2: SGHAT and FQDESV (reference sequence). CDR3 coding DNA: TGTGCCAGCAGCCAGGGGGGCGAGCAGTACTTC. This translates into CASSQGGEQYF.